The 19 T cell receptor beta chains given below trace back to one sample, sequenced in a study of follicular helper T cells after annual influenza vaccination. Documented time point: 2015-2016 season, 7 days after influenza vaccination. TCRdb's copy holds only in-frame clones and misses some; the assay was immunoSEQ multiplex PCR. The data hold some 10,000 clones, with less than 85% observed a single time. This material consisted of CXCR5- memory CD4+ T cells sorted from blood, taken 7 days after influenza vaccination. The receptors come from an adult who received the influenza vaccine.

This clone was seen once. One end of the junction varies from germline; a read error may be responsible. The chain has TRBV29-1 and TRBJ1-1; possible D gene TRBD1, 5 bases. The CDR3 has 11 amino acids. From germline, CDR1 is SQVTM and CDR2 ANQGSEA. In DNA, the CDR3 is TGCAGCGCTGAAGGGGACACTGAAGCTTTCTTT. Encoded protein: CSAEGDTEAFF.

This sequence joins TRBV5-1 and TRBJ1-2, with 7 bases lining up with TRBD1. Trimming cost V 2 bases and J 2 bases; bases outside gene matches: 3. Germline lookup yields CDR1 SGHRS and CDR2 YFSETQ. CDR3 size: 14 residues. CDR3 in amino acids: CASSLPTGNYGYTF. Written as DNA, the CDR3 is TGCGCCAGCAGCTTACCGACAGGGAACTATGGCTACACCTTC.

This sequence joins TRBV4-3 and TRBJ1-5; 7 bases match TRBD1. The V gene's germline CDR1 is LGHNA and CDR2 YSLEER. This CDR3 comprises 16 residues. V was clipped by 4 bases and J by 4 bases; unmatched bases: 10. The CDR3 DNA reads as TGCGCCAGCAGCCCATTGACAGGGAGTGTTAATCAGCCCCAGCATTTT. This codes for CASSPLTGSVNQPQHF.

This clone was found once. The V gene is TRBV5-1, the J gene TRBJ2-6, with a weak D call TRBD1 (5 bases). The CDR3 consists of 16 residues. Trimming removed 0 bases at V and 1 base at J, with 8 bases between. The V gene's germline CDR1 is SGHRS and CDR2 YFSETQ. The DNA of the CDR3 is TGCGCCAGCAGCTTGGAGGGGTTGTCTGGGGCCAACGTCCTGACTTTC. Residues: CASSLEGLSGANVLTF.

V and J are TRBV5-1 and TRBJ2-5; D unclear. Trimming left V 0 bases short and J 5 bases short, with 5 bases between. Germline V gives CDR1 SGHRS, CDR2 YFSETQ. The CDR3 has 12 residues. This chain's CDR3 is CASSLDVETQYF. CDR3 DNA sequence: TGCGCCAGCAGCTTGGACGTCGAGACCCAGTACTTC.

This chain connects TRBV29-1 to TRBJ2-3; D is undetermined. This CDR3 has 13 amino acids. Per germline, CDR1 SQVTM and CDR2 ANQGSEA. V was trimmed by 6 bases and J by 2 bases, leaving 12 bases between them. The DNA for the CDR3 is TGCAGCGTGCGACCGGACCTCACAGATACGCAGTATTTT. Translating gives CSVRPDLTDTQYF.

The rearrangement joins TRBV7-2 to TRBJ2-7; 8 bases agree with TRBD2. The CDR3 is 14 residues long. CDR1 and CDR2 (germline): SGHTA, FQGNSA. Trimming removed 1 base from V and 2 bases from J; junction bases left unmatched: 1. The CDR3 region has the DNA TGTGCCAGCAGCTTAGTCGGGGGGGCCTACGAGCAGTACTTC. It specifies CASSLVGGAYEQYF.

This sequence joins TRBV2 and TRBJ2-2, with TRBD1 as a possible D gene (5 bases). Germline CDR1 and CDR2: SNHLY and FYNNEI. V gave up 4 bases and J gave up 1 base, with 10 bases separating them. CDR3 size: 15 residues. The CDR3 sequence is CASSVKGLNTGELFF. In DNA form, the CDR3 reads TGTGCCAGCAGTGTCAAGGGGCTGAACACCGGGGAGCTGTTTTTT.

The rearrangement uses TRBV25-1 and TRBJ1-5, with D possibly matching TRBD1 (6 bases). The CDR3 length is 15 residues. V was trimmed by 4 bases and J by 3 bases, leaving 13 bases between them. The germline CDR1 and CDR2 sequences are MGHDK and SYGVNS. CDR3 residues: CASSGTGYDNQPQHF. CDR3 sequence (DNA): TGTGCCAGCAGTGGTACAGGGTATGACAATCAGCCCCAGCATTTT.

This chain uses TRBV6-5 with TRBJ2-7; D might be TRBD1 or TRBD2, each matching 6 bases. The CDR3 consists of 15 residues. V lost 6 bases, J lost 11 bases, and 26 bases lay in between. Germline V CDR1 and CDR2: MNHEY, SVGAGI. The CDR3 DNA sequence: TGTGCCAGCAGCGAGAATCGGGGTACAGGGAGGATGGAGTACTTC. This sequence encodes CASSENRGTGRMEYF.

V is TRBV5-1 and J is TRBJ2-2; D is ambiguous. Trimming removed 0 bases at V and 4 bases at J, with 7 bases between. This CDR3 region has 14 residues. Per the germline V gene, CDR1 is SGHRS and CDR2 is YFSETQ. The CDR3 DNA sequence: TGCGCCAGCAGCTTGGGATTTACCACCGGGGAGCTGTTTTTT. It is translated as CASSLGFTTGELFF.

The chain's CDR3 is CASRRGGGADTQYF. The CDR3 nucleotides read TGCGCCAGCAGACGTGGGGGAGGTGCAGATACGCAGTATTTT. The chain links TRBV5-1 to TRBJ2-3; D possibly corresponds to TRBD2 (6 bases). Trimming cost V 5 bases and J 4 bases, with 14 bases left between them. The germline CDR1 and CDR2 sequences are SGHRS and YFSETQ. The length of the CDR3 is 14 residues.

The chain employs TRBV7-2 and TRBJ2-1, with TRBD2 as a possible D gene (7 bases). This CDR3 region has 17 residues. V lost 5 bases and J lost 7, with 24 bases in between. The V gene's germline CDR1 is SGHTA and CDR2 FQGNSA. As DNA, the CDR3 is TGTGCCAGCAGCATTAGCCCGCGGGGGCCCCGGGGGAATGAGCAGTTCTTC. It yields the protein CASSISPRGPRGNEQFF.

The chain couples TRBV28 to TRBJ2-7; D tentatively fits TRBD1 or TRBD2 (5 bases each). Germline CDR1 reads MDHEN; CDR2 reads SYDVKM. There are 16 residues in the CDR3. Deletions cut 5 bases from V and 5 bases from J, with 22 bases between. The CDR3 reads CASSSPRGAGVHEQYF. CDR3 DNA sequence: TGTGCCAGCAGTAGCCCTCGTGGGGCGGGTGTCCACGAGCAGTACTTC.

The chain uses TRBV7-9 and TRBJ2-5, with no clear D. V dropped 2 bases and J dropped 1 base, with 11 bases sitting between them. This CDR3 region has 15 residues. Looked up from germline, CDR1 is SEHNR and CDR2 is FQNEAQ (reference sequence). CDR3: CASSLWFSGQETQYF. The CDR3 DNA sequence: TGTGCCAGCAGCTTATGGTTTTCGGGCCAAGAGACCCAGTACTTC.

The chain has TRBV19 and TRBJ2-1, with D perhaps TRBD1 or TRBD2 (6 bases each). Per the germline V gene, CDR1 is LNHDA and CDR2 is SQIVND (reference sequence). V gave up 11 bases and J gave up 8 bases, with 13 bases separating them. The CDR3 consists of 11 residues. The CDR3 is CASEGDYEQFF. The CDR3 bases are TGTGCCTCGGAGGGGGATTATGAGCAGTTCTTC.

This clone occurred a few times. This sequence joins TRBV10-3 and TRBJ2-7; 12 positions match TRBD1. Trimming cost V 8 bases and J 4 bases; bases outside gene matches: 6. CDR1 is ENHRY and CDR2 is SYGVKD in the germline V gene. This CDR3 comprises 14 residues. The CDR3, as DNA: TGTGCCATCCGACCGGGACAGGGGGCTTACGAGCAGTACTTC. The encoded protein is CAIRPGQGAYEQYF.

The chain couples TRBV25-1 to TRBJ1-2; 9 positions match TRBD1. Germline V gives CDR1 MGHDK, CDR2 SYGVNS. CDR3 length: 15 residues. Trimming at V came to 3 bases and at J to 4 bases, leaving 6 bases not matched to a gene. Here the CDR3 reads CASSEDRGSPYGYTF. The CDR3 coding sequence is TGTGCCAGCAGTGAGGACAGGGGAAGTCCCTATGGCTACACCTTC.

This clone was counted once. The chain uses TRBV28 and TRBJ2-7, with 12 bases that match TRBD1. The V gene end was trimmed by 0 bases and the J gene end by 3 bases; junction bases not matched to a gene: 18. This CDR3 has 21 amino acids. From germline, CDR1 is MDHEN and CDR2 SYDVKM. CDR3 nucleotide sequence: TGTGCCAGCAGTTTATGCATAAGGGACAGGGGGCCTTCAAAAGAATGCTACGAGCAGTACTTC. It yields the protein CASSLCIRDRGPSKECYEQYF.